The 5 T cell receptor beta chains given below trace back to one sample, sequenced in a study of shared clonotypes between healthy human individuals. Profiled with immunoSEQ multiplex PCR; TCRdb holds only in-frame clones, not every one. The sample has hundreds of thousands of clones, roughly three quarters seen once; the top ten hold 13%. Source material: PBMCs. Source of these receptors: a middle-aged woman in good health. Some clones in this sample may be carry-over from other donors' samples.

This chain uses TRBV5-6 with TRBJ2-1; 9 bases map to TRBD2. Germline lookup yields CDR1 SGHDT and CDR2 YYEEEE. Germline trimming cut 5 bases from V and 3 bases from J; bases unmatched to any gene: 6. The CDR3 contains 15 residues. CDR3 DNA sequence: TGTGCCAGCAGTCCACTTAGCGGGAGCTACAATGAGCAGTTCTTC. This encodes CASSPLSGSYNEQFF.

V and J are TRBV15 and TRBJ2-7, with D unclear. The CDR3 totals 14 residues. V was trimmed by 0 bases and J by 2 bases, leaving 8 bases between them. The germline V gene encodes CDR1 LNHNV and CDR2 YYDKDF (reference sequence). This CDR3 reads CATSRDLGAYEQYF. CDR3 DNA: TGTGCCACCAGCAGAGACTTAGGTGCCTACGAGCAGTACTTC.

This clone has only one observation. The chain is built from TRBV7-8 and TRBJ2-7; 11 bases agree with TRBD1. This CDR3 is built from 15 residues. Per germline, CDR1 SGHVS and CDR2 FQNEAQ. The V gene end was trimmed by 5 bases and the J gene end by 4 bases; junction bases not matched to a gene: 7. CDR3 coding DNA: TGTGCCAGCAGCCCCCGGACAGGGGGCGAATACGAGCAGTACTTC. This translates into CASSPRTGGEYEQYF.

This chain links TRBV25-1 with TRBJ2-1, with D unclear. Germline values: CDR1 MGHDK, CDR2 SYGVNS. The V gene lost 2 bases and the J gene lost 7 bases, with 9 bases spanning the gap. The CDR3 covers 13 residues. CDR3 nucleotide sequence: TGTGCCAGCAGTGAAGTGTGGCGTAATGAGCAGTTCTTC. It specifies CASSEVWRNEQFF.

Remarks on this clone: This clone may be a read error of a much larger clone one base away. This chain connects TRBV21-1 to TRBJ2-7; TRBD1, the D gene given by the table, was not confirmed from the DNA. TRBV21-1 is a known pseudogene. The CDR3 is made up of 13 amino acids. The CDR3 bases are TGTGCCATTCGACAGGGCGACTCCTACGAGCAGTACTTC. Translation: CAIRQGDSYEQYF.